What follows are 25 T cell receptor beta chains derived from one specimen sequenced in a study of blood T cell repertoires in COVID-19. The protocol was immunoSEQ multiplex PCR, while the TCRdb copy is restricted to in-frame clones and leaves out a portion. The table lists roughly 150,000 clones, 86% of them singletons. The sample was peripheral blood. The receptors here all came from a woman in her 70s with acute or convalescent COVID-19.

This clone was observed a few times. V gene TRBV4-3 combines with J gene TRBJ1-4, with 9 bases fitting TRBD1. The germline V gene has CDR1 LGHNA and CDR2 YSLEER. The CDR3 length is 17 residues. V lost 3 bases and J lost 8; bases outside the gene matches: 13. The CDR3 region has the DNA TGCGCCAGCAGCCAGTCCATCCCGACAGGGGGTAACGAAAAACTGTTTTTT. The encoded protein is CASSQSIPTGGNEKLFF.

The chain has TRBV14 and TRBJ1-5; 9 positions agree with TRBD1. Looked up from germline, CDR1 is SGHDN and CDR2 is FVKESK. V shed 4 bases, J shed 2 bases, and the junction held 30 bases outside the gene matches. The CDR3 length is 24 residues. The CDR3 spells CASSLDPDRKPVGTGGNGNQPQHF. In DNA, the CDR3 is TGTGCCAGCAGCCTTGACCCGGACCGAAAGCCGGTCGGTACAGGGGGCAATGGCAATCAGCCCCAGCATTTT.

The chain joins TRBV6-5 to TRBJ1-1; 7 positions agree with TRBD1. Unmatched junction bases numbered 9, after V lost 6 bases and J lost 2 bases. Germline values: CDR1 MNHEY, CDR2 SVGAGI. The CDR3 consists of 15 residues. Here the CDR3 reads CASRLWTGLNTEAFF. CDR3 nucleotide sequence: TGTGCCAGCAGACTTTGGACAGGTCTAAACACTGAAGCTTTCTTT.

V gene TRBV7-2 combines with J gene TRBJ1-4, with 9 bases matching TRBD1. This CDR3 comprises 13 residues. From germline, CDR1 is SGHTA and CDR2 FQGNSA. J lost 10 bases, V lost 5 bases, and 5 bases had no gene match. Here the CDR3 DNA reads TGTGCCAGCAGCCCGGGGACAGGGAGAAAACTGTTTTTT. Residues: CASSPGTGRKLFF.

The chain uses TRBV28 and TRBJ1-2; D is unclear. The CDR3 runs to 12 residues. The germline V and J ends were trimmed by 6 bases and 4 bases, with 9 bases remaining between them. The germline V gene has CDR1 MDHEN and CDR2 SYDVKM. CDR3 in amino acids: CASSPTIYGYTF. The CDR3 DNA is TGTGCCAGCAGCCCTACCATCTATGGCTACACCTTC.

The V and J genes are TRBV3-1 (or the pseudogene TRBV3-2) and TRBJ2-1, with 9 bases lining up with TRBD1. The V segment lost 4 bases and the J segment 2 bases; nucleotides outside the gene matches: 3. Germline CDR1 reads LGHDT; CDR2 reads YNNKEL (reference sequence). CDR3 length: 15 residues. The CDR3 sequence: CASSPGQGPYNEQFF. In DNA, the CDR3 is TGTGCCAGCAGCCCGGGACAGGGTCCCTACAATGAGCAGTTCTTC.

This rearrangement joins TRBV10-1 to TRBJ1-1; D is possibly TRBD1 (5 bases). Looked up from germline, CDR1 is WNHNN and CDR2 is SYGVQD (reference sequence). The CDR3 length is 13 residues. Trimming took 2 bases from V and 11 from J, leaving 15 bases between them. The CDR3 DNA is TGCGCCAGCAGTGAGGGGGGGACGAGAGAGGCTTTCTTT. Its translation is CASSEGGTREAFF.

The genes are TRBV2 and TRBJ2-3; weak D call: TRBD2 (5 bases). The CDR3 extends over 15 amino acids. Germline loops: CDR1 SNHLY, CDR2 FYNNEI. V was pared by 4 bases and J by 0 bases, with 11 bases between. CDR3 coding DNA: TGTGCCAGCAGTGTTCAGCGGCGTAGCACAGATACGCAGTATTTT. Translation: CASSVQRRSTDTQYF.

The V call is TRBV6-5, the J call TRBJ2-5, with 14 bases identical to TRBD2. Per germline, CDR1 MNHEY and CDR2 SVGAGI. CDR3 length: 16 residues. Losses at the gene ends were 3 bases for V and 4 bases for J; bases not matched to a gene: 4. CDR3 DNA: TGTGCCAGCAGTTATGGGACTAGCGGGAGCCGAGAGACCCAGTACTTC. Translated: CASSYGTSGSRETQYF.

The DNA of the CDR3 is TGTGCCAGCAGTTACACAGCGGGACAGGGGTCCTACGAGCAGTACTTC. This gives the protein CASSYTAGQGSYEQYF. V is TRBV6-5 and J is TRBJ2-7; the match to TRBD1 covers 10 bases. With 2 bases clipped from V and 1 base from J, the junction kept 5 bases outside the gene matches. The CDR3 has 16 residues. Germline-derived CDR1 and CDR2 are MNHEY and SVGAGI.

The gene calls are TRBV5-4 and TRBJ2-7; 7 nucleotides line up with TRBD2. Trimming took 0 bases from V and 3 from J; bases not matched to a gene: 6. Germline V gene data show CDR1 as SGHNT and CDR2 as YYREEE (reference sequence). CDR3 length equals 15 residues. CDR3 amino acids: CASSLDRAGSYEQYF. In nucleotides, the CDR3 is TGTGCCAGCAGCTTGGATCGAGCGGGAAGCTACGAGCAGTACTTC.

This clone was observed a single time. J is TRBJ1-1 and V is TRBV20-1; 8 bases align to TRBD1. With 3 bases clipped from V and 0 bases from J, the junction kept 9 bases outside the gene matches. The germline V gene has CDR1 DFQATT and CDR2 SNEGSKA (reference sequence). CDR3 length equals 16 residues. The CDR3 DNA is TGCAGTGCTAGTAGTCAGGGGGCTGGTTTGAACACTGAAGCTTTCTTT. It translates to CSASSQGAGLNTEAFF.

There are a few counts of this clone. The rearrangement links TRBV28 to TRBJ2-7; tentative D call: TRBD2 (5 bases). There are 11 residues in the CDR3. V lost 6 bases and J 8 bases, leaving 11 bases between the germline ends. Germline lookup yields CDR1 MDHEN and CDR2 SYDVKM. The CDR3 sequence is CASSSLVQQYF. In DNA, the CDR3 is TGTGCCAGCAGCTCACTAGTGCAGCAGTACTTC.

In its sample, this clone was seen a few times. The rearrangement joins TRBV29-1 to TRBJ1-2; D may be TRBD1 (5 bases). The CDR3 loop spans 13 amino acids. V shed 4 bases and J shed 3 bases, with 12 bases lying between them. The germline V gene encodes CDR1 SQVTM and CDR2 ANQGSEA. The CDR3 reads CSVVKPGYYGYTF. CDR3 DNA sequence: TGCAGCGTTGTAAAACCAGGGTACTATGGCTACACCTTC.

The V gene is TRBV3-1 (or the pseudogene TRBV3-2), the J gene TRBJ1-2; no clear D gene. V lost 3 bases to trimming and J lost 12 bases, with 11 bases between them. This CDR3 is 11 amino acids long. Germline V gene lookup returns CDR1 LGHDT and CDR2 YNNKEL (reference sequence). The DNA of the CDR3 is TGTGCCAGCAGCCAGTGGAGGATCCACACCTTC. Its translation is CASSQWRIHTF.

Here the CDR3 DNA reads TGTGCCTGGAGTGTTTGGGCAGGGTCTGAGCAGTACTTC. Translated: CAWSVWAGSEQYF. The chain is built from TRBV30 and TRBJ2-7, with a weak D call TRBD1 (5 bases). V was pared by 0 bases and J by 7 bases, with 13 bases between. The CDR3 has 13 amino acids. Germline V gene lookup returns CDR1 GTSNPN and CDR2 SVGIG (reference sequence).

The chain carries TRBV11-2 and TRBJ1-1; D remains ambiguous. The CDR3 has 12 amino acids. V lost 0 bases and J lost 6, with 5 bases in between. Germline V CDR1 and CDR2: SGHAT, FQNNGV. The CDR3 nucleotides are TGTGCCAGCAGCTTAGATGGGCCTGAAGCTTTCTTT. It is translated as CASSLDGPEAFF.

The V and J genes are TRBV3-1 (or the pseudogene TRBV3-2) and TRBJ2-5; 8 bases align to TRBD1. The CDR3 runs to 17 residues. Per the germline V gene, CDR1 is LGHDT and CDR2 is YNNKEL (reference sequence). V dropped 0 bases and J dropped 6; count of bases not matched to a gene: 12. The CDR3 loop is CASSQDLDSRGLKTQYF. As DNA, the CDR3 is TGTGCCAGCAGCCAAGATTTAGACAGCAGGGGGCTAAAGACCCAGTACTTC.

The chain joins TRBV30 to TRBJ1-6, with TRBD1 matching over 7 bases. Germline V gene data show CDR1 as GTSNPN and CDR2 as SVGIG (reference sequence). The trim removed 2 bases at V and 10 bases at J, leaving 5 bases unmatched. This CDR3 contains 13 residues. The CDR3, as DNA: TGTGCCTGGAGTACCTCGGGACAGTCACCCCTCCACTTT. Translated, it gives CAWSTSGQSPLHF.

J is TRBJ2-3 and V is TRBV4-1; D may be TRBD1 (6 bases). Trimming took off 0 bases at V and 0 bases at J, with 13 bases between the two ends. Germline V gene lookup returns CDR1 MGHRA and CDR2 YSYEKL. The CDR3 sequence is 17 residues long. CDR3 sequence reads: CASSQDGGTESTDTQYF. As DNA, the CDR3 is TGCGCCAGCAGCCAAGATGGGGGCACAGAAAGCACAGATACGCAGTATTTT.

The gene calls are TRBV5-5 and TRBJ2-5, with TRBD1 matching 7 bases. Trimming cost V 1 base and J 1 base; bases outside gene matches: 19. The CDR3 loop spans 20 amino acids. Germline CDR1 and CDR2: SGHKS and YYEKEE (reference sequence). The DNA of the CDR3 is TGTGCCAGCAGCTTGTTATTATTTATTTCGGGACAGCTCATCCAAGAGACCCAGTACTTC. The encoded protein is CASSLLLFISGQLIQETQYF.

The chain links TRBV2 to TRBJ2-3; D perhaps matches TRBD2 (7 bases). Germline V gene lookup returns CDR1 SNHLY and CDR2 FYNNEI. This CDR3 has 14 residues. The V and J ends lost 5 bases and 4 bases respectively, with 13 bases between them. The CDR3 DNA reads TGTGCCAGCAGTCGGGGGGCCACGGCAGATACGCAGTATTTT. Protein sequence: CASSRGATADTQYF.

The CDR3 DNA reads as TGTGCCAGCAGCTTAGCCCGCGGGGGGCGCATGTACTTC. Amino acids: CASSLARGGRMYF. This rearrangement joins TRBV7-2 to TRBJ2-4; 8 bases match TRBD2. CDR1 is SGHTA, CDR2 FQGNSA, per germline. With 0 bases clipped from V and 15 bases from J, the junction kept 7 bases outside the gene matches. The CDR3 totals 13 residues.

J is TRBJ2-5 and V is TRBV6-2 or TRBV6-3; 9 nucleotides match TRBD2. The CDR3 has 15 amino acids. The V and J ends lost 2 bases and 3 bases, in that order; junction bases with no gene match: 4. The germline gives CDR1 MNHEY, CDR2 SVGEGT. The CDR3 is CASSYPLAGKETQYF. The CDR3 DNA is TGTGCCAGCAGTTACCCGCTAGCGGGGAAAGAGACCCAGTACTTC.

The rearrangement links TRBV3-1 (or the pseudogene TRBV3-2) to TRBJ2-7, with TRBD2 matching over 7 bases. V lost 1 base and J lost 5; bases outside the gene matches: 8. This CDR3 spans 15 amino acids. Per the germline V gene, CDR1 is LGHDT and CDR2 is YNNKEL (reference sequence). The DNA of the CDR3 is TGTGCCAGCAGCCAAGTCGTGGGAGGGCCTCACGAGCAGTACTTC. Translating it yields CASSQVVGGPHEQYF.